A selection of T cell receptor beta chains follows, all from one sample in a study of T cells in Graves' hyperthyroidism and ophthalmopathy. TCRdb itself ran the multiplex PCR reads through MiXCR, one entry per CDR3 protein. Seen here are roughly 350,000 distinct CDR3 sequences, 14% observed once, and the top ten hold about 19%. Sequencing was done on a sample of blood. The source of these receptors is a woman younger than 45 with Graves' ophthalmopathy. Both conserved end residues are part of each CDR3. Each record gives: V gene, clone size, D gene, J gene, CDR3 protein, CDR3 DNA. D genes are given only for firm matches. Clone size appears in some rows only: once, few, many, or a class for an expanded clone.

>TRBV28|many|TRBD2|TRBJ2-1
CASTGPGLATYNEQFF
TGTGCCAGCACGGGCCCGGGACTAGCGACCTACAATGAGCAGTTCTTC
>TRBV12-3/TRBV12-4|many|TRBD1|TRBJ1-1
CATTGGVTEAFF
TGTGCCACGACAGGGGGCGTCACTGAAGCTTTCTTT
>TRBV6-6|few|TRBD2|TRBJ2-7
CASSYSSGGEQYF
TGTGCCAGCAGTTACTCGAGCGGGGGCGAGCAGTACTTC
>TRBV2|many|TRBD2|TRBJ2-2
CASSHSGAPHRELFF
TGTGCCAGCAGCCATAGCGGGGCACCACACCGGGAGCTGTTTTTT
>TRBV20-1|many|NA|TRBJ2-3
CSARDRVRGTDTQYF
TGCAGTGCTAGAGATCGGGTCCGAGGCACAGATACGCAGTATTTT
>TRBV7-2|many|TRBD1|TRBJ2-7
CASSFTRGQTYEQYF
TGTGCCAGCAGCTTCACCAGGGGGCAGACCTACGAGCAGTACTTC
>TRBV28|NA|NA|TRBJ1-3
CASSPDILGNTIYF
TGTGCCAGCAGTCCCGACATCCTAGGAAACACCATATATTTT
>TRBV12-3/TRBV12-4|many|NA|TRBJ1-1
CASSLTKNTEAFF
TGTGCCAGCAGTTTAACCAAGAACACTGAAGCTTTCTTT
>TRBV28|many|NA|TRBJ1-2
CASSLEAVYGYTF
TGTGCCAGCAGTTTGGAGGCAGTCTATGGCTACACCTTC
>TRBV6-2/TRBV6-3|many|TRBD1|TRBJ1-5
CASTSQGDFQPQHF
TGTGCCAGCACCTCGCAGGGGGATTTCCAGCCCCAGCATTTT
>TRBV2|many|TRBD2|TRBJ2-1
CASSEVWTSGGGRRPNNEQFF
TGTGCCAGCAGTGAAGTATGGACTAGCGGGGGGGGACGTCGTCCGAACAATGAGCAGTTCTTC
>TRBV3-1|many|NA|TRBJ2-7
CASSQDSGSYEQYF
TGTGCCAGCAGCCAAGATTCAGGGTCCTACGAGCAGTACTTC
>TRBV20-1|many|NA|TRBJ1-5
CSARNQVINQPQHF
TGCAGTGCTAGAAACCAGGTTATCAATCAGCCCCAGCATTTT
>TRBV10-3|few|NA|TRBJ1-5
CATREGAGGYSNQPQHF
TGTGCCACCAGGGAGGGCGCCGGAGGGTATAGCAATCAGCCCCAGCATTTT
>TRBV14|many|NA|TRBJ1-1
CASSQLIRTEAFF
TGTGCCAGCAGCCAACTCATTAGGACTGAAGCTTTCTTT
>TRBV3-1|many|TRBD2|TRBJ2-1
CASSQAGTSGGRGEQFF
TGTGCCAGCAGCCAAGCCGGGACTAGCGGGGGGCGGGGTGAGCAGTTCTTC
>TRBV6-1|many|TRBD2|TRBJ2-1
CASSESLAGNYNEQFF
TGTGCCAGCAGTGAATCACTAGCGGGCAATTACAATGAGCAGTTCTTC
>TRBV5-4|many|NA|TRBJ2-7
CASSLKDYEQYF
TGTGCCAGCAGCTTGAAGGATTACGAGCAGTACTTC
>TRBV30|many|NA|TRBJ2-7
CACKRTPYEQYF
TGTGCCTGCAAAAGGACGCCATACGAGCAGTACTTC
>TRBV3-1|many|NA|TRBJ1-5
CASSQGLADNQPQHF
TGTGCCAGCAGCCAAGGTCTGGCAGATAATCAGCCCCAGCATTTT
>TRBV29-1|few|NA|TRBJ1-1
CSVEFPALNTEAFF
TGCAGCGTTGAATTTCCAGCTTTGAACACTGAAGCTTTCTTT
>TRBV7-3|many|NA|TRBJ2-1
CASSLRGRGTYYNEQFF
TGTGCCAGCAGCTTACGCGGAAGGGGGACGTATTACAATGAGCAGTTCTTC
>TRBV10-2|NA|NA|TRBJ1-1
CASSETYRATEAFF
TGCGCCAGCAGTGAGACCTACAGGGCCACTGAAGCTTTCTTT
>TRBV4-1|many|NA|TRBJ1-2
CASSPSGGTNYGYTF
TGCGCCAGCAGCCCGAGTGGGGGCACTAACTATGGCTACACCTTC
>TRBV5-1|many|TRBD2|TRBJ2-3
CASSTQRGGVTDTQYF
TGCGCCAGCAGCACTCAGCGGGGGGGCGTAACAGATACGCAGTATTTT
>TRBV25-1|NA|NA|TRBJ1-4
CASSEDPPRDEKLFF
TGTGCCAGCAGTGAAGACCCCCCCCGAGATGAAAAACTGTTTTTT
>TRBV12-3/TRBV12-4|many|NA|TRBJ2-7
CASTLGGAGPTYEQYF
TGTGCCAGCACCCTAGGGGGAGCGGGGCCCACCTACGAGCAGTACTTC
>TRBV7-2|many|NA|TRBJ2-3
CASSPRRGTDTQYF
TGTGCCAGCAGCCCCCGGAGGGGCACAGATACGCAGTATTTT
>TRBV7-6|few|NA|TRBJ2-7
CVSSLGQSRGDEQYF
TGTGTCAGCAGCTTAGGCCAATCCCGCGGGGACGAGCAGTACTTC
>TRBV27|NA|NA|TRBJ2-2
CASWRQGRPFGGRTGELFF
TGTGCCAGTTGGCGGCAGGGTCGGCCATTCGGGGGCAGAACCGGGGAGCTGTTTTTT
>TRBV27|many|TRBD2|TRBJ2-1
CASRLKAGGYNEQFF
TGTGCCAGCAGACTCAAAGCGGGGGGCTACAATGAGCAGTTCTTC
>TRBV5-6|many|NA|TRBJ1-1
CASRFFGTVNTEAFF
TGTGCCAGCAGGTTTTTTGGGACGGTGAACACTGAAGCTTTCTTT
>TRBV5-8|many|NA|TRBJ2-5
CASSARLGWGTQYF
TGTGCCAGCAGCGCCAGACTCGGGTGGGGGACCCAGTACTTC
>TRBV4-1|few|NA|TRBJ2-6
CASSQVYSGANVLTF
TGCGCCAGCAGCCAAGTGTACTCTGGGGCCAACGTCCTGACTTTC
>TRBV18|many|TRBD1|TRBJ2-7
CASSLGQEYEQYF
TGTGCCAGCTCACTCGGACAGGAGTACGAGCAGTACTTC
>TRBV7-2|many|NA|TRBJ1-5
CASSLERWTNQPQHF
TGTGCCAGCAGCTTAGAGCGATGGACCAATCAGCCCCAGCATTTT
>TRBV5-5|many|TRBD1|TRBJ2-7
CASSSLGDRASEQYF
TGTGCCAGCAGCAGCCTCGGGGACAGGGCGTCCGAGCAGTACTTC